Below, 24 T cell receptor beta chains from the same sample are listed, as sequenced in a study of T cell repertoires in cytomegalovirus infection. TCRdb analysed the reads with MiXCR anew, one entry per CDR3 protein. This table holds about 260,000 distinct CDR3 sequences, roughly 13% found once. The material sequenced was PBMCs. The source is a human donor in good health (CMV status not recorded). Some clones in this sample may be carry-over from other donors' samples.

This clonotype showed up many times. The chain joins TRBV10-3 to TRBJ2-7, with 10 positions matching TRBD2. This CDR3 is built from 15 residues. In germline, CDR1 is ENHRY, CDR2 SYGVKD. V shed 4 bases and J 2 bases; nucleotides not matched to a gene: 5. This chain's CDR3 is CAISVTAGGPYEQYF. The CDR3 DNA sequence: TGTGCCATCAGTGTTACAGCGGGAGGGCCCTACGAGCAGTACTTC.

The chain employs TRBV5-6 and TRBJ1-1, with TRBD1 as a possible D gene (6 bases). This CDR3 has 15 residues. Per the germline V gene, CDR1 is SGHDT and CDR2 is YYEEEE. The V gene lost 0 bases and the J gene lost 4 bases, with 13 bases spanning the gap. DNA of the CDR3: TGTGCCAGCAGCTTGGCGCAGGGGATTGGCACTGAAGCTTTCTTT. Translation gives CASSLAQGIGTEAFF.

The sample holds a few counts of this clonotype. CDR3 loop: CSVLTQGGGEQYF. CDR3 bases: TGCAGCGTTTTAACCCAGGGAGGGGGCGAGCAGTACTTC. This chain joins TRBV29-1 and TRBJ2-7, with a weak D call TRBD2 (7 bases). Trimming removed 5 bases at V and 6 bases at J, with 17 bases between. The CDR3 is 13 residues long. The germline V gene encodes CDR1 SQVTM and CDR2 ANQGSEA.

This clonotype was detected ten times or more. The CDR3 spells CASSRDRVEETQYF. For the CDR3, the DNA is TGTGCCAGCAGCCGGGACAGAGTTGAGGAGACCCAGTACTTC. The rearrangement uses TRBV7-9 and TRBJ2-5; 7 bases are a match to TRBD1. This CDR3 contains 14 residues. Looked up from germline, CDR1 is SEHNR and CDR2 is FQNEAQ (reference sequence). Trimming took 5 bases from V and 5 from J; bases not matched to a gene: 8. The whole variable domain, remainder taken from reference TRBV7-9 and TRBJ2-5, is DTGVSQNPRHKITKRGQNVTFRCDPISEHNRLYWYRQTLGQGPEFLTYFQNEAQLEKSRLLSDRFSAERPKGSFSTLEIQRTEQGDSAMYLCASSRDRVEETQYFGPGTRLLVL.

This clonotype was recorded at least ten times. The DNA of the CDR3 is TGTGCCAGCAGCCTCCGAGGGGGGGCGGCCACCGGGGAGCTGTTTTTT. It is translated as CASSLRGGAATGELFF. V gene TRBV7-9 combines with J gene TRBJ2-2; D is perhaps TRBD2 (7 bases). The CDR3 has 16 residues. Germline V gives CDR1 SEHNR, CDR2 FQNEAQ (reference sequence). Trimming took 5 bases from V and 4 from J, leaving 17 bases between them.

The J gene is TRBJ2-3, the V gene TRBV5-6; D possibly matches TRBD1 or TRBD2 (5 bases each). V was shortened by 3 bases and J by 2 bases, with 10 bases between the two germline ends. Germline V gene lookup returns CDR1 SGHDT and CDR2 YYEEEE. The CDR3 contains 14 residues. The CDR3 region is CASSSPGLTDTQYF. As DNA, the CDR3 is TGTGCCAGCAGCTCTCCGGGGCTCACAGATACGCAGTATTTT.

DNA for the CDR3: TGCGCCAGCAGCCAACATCTCCGAGTGGATAACACCGGGGAGCTGTTTTTT. Translating gives CASSQHLRVDNTGELFF. The gene calls are TRBV4-3 and TRBJ2-2; D ambiguous. V lost 2 bases to trimming and J lost 2 bases, with 15 bases between them. Germline V gene sequence: CDR1 LGHNA, CDR2 YSLEER. CDR3 size: 17 residues.

This clonotype was seen repeatedly, ten times or more. This rearrangement joins TRBV6-2 or TRBV6-3 to TRBJ1-1; 7 nucleotides agree with TRBD1. Germline CDR1 reads MNHEY; CDR2 reads SVGEGT. The V and J ends lost 5 bases and 3 bases, in that order; junction bases with no gene match: 9. The CDR3 contains 15 residues. The CDR3 loop reads CASSDEGAVYTEAFF. CDR3 coding DNA: TGTGCCAGCAGTGACGAGGGGGCGGTTTACACTGAAGCTTTCTTT.

This clonotype was observed at least ten times. The chain recombines TRBV7-9 with TRBJ1-1; D is uncertain. Looked up from germline, CDR1 is SEHNR and CDR2 is FQNEAQ (reference sequence). This CDR3 is 14 amino acids long. Between the trimmed V and J ends, which lost 5 bases and 5 bases, there was a span of 15 bases. In nucleotides, the CDR3 is TGTGCCAGCAGCCCGCGAGGTGGGGTTACTGAAGCTTTCTTT. Translated: CASSPRGGVTEAFF.

V usage is TRBV20-1 and J usage is TRBJ1-6, with a possible D match to TRBD1 (5 bases). Germline assignment: CDR1 DFQATT and CDR2 SNEGSKA (reference sequence). The ends were cut back, 5 bases at V and 6 bases at J, with 14 bases in the middle. This CDR3 has 14 amino acids. The CDR3 loop reads CSAFRDGGNSPLHF. The CDR3 region has the DNA TGCAGTGCTTTCCGGGACGGCGGTAATTCACCCCTCCACTTT.

The rearrangement links TRBV20-1 to TRBJ2-7; TRBD2 agrees at 7 bases. Per germline, CDR1 DFQATT and CDR2 SNEGSKA (reference sequence). CDR3 length equals 15 residues. V lost 6 bases, J lost 3 bases, and 14 bases stayed unmatched. CDR3 nucleotide sequence: TGCAGTGCGAATAGGGCGAGCGGGACGGGCTACGAGCAGTACTTC. Its protein product is CSANRASGTGYEQYF.

This clonotype was detected a few times. A much bigger clone sits one base away, suggesting this may be a read error. The rearrangement links TRBV12-3 or TRBV12-4 to TRBJ1-6; maybe TRBD1 (6 bases). CDR3 length: 15 amino acids. Deletions cut 3 bases from V and 5 bases from J, with 11 bases between. The CDR3 loop is CASSFSRGNNSPLHF. The CDR3, as DNA: TGTGCCAGCAGTTTTTCTAGGGGGAATAATTCACCCCTCCACTTT.

This clonotype was detected only a few times. This sequence joins TRBV27 and TRBJ1-5; unclear D gene. This CDR3 is 8 amino acids long. CDR1 is MNHEY and CDR2 is SMNVEV in the germline V gene (reference sequence). The CDR3 protein is CFNQPQHF. The DNA of the CDR3 is TGTTTCAATCAGCCCCAGCATTTT.

This clonotype was counted between two and nine times. The gene calls are TRBV29-1 and TRBJ2-2; D is unclear. The CDR3 is 14 amino acids. The V end was cut by 3 bases, the J end by 4 bases, with 12 bases between. Germline V CDR1 and CDR2: SQVTM, ANQGSEA. This CDR3 is CSVEYRAGTGELFF. The CDR3 DNA sequence: TGCAGCGTTGAGTACCGGGCCGGCACCGGGGAGCTGTTTTTT.

This clonotype was counted at least ten times. The CDR3 loop is CAISLLAGVQETQYF. Written as DNA, the CDR3 is TGTGCCATCAGTCTCCTAGCGGGCGTCCAAGAGACCCAGTACTTC. V usage is TRBV10-3 and J usage is TRBJ2-5; 8 bases line up with TRBD2. V was clipped by 5 bases and J by 1 base; unmatched bases: 6. Germline assignment: CDR1 ENHRY and CDR2 SYGVKD. The CDR3 consists of 15 residues.

This clonotype was detected ten times or more. The chain links TRBV5-4 to TRBJ2-3, with 10 bases that match TRBD2. Germline V gene lookup returns CDR1 SGHNT and CDR2 YYREEE (reference sequence). This CDR3 is built from 17 residues. With 0 bases clipped from V and 0 bases from J, the junction kept 4 bases outside the gene matches. The CDR3 DNA sequence: TGTGCCAGCAGCTTGGCCCCACTAGCGGGGAGCACAGATACGCAGTATTTT. Protein product: CASSLAPLAGSTDTQYF.

This clonotype was found many times. The chain has TRBV6-2 or TRBV6-3 and TRBJ2-1; TRBD2 aligns across 9 bases. Germline loops: CDR1 MNHEY, CDR2 SVGEGT. Losses at the gene ends were 2 bases for V and 8 bases for J; bases not matched to a gene: 4. This CDR3 region has 14 residues. The CDR3 DNA follows: TGTGCCAGCAGTTACGGGACTAGCTGGGATGAGCAGTTCTTC. This gives the protein CASSYGTSWDEQFF.

As concerns this clonotype: The junction differs from germline at one of its ends, possibly a read error. The V gene is TRBV20-1, the J gene TRBJ2-7; either TRBD1 or TRBD2 may fit D (5 bases each). Germline V gene sequence: CDR1 DFQATT, CDR2 SNEGSKA (reference sequence). This CDR3 comprises 14 residues. CDR3 sequence (DNA): TGCAGTGCGCGGACCGGGACCTACTCCTATGAGCAGTACTTC. Translation: CSARTGTYSYEQYF.

The chain carries TRBV29-1 and TRBJ2-2; possible D gene TRBD2, 5 bases. V lost 5 bases and J lost 5, with 9 bases in between. The CDR3 spans 12 residues. Germline assignment: CDR1 SQVTM and CDR2 ANQGSEA. Here the CDR3 reads CSVKLETGELFF. As DNA, the CDR3 is TGCAGCGTTAAACTAGAAACCGGGGAGCTGTTTTTT.

The chain recombines TRBV19 with TRBJ1-1; D is possibly TRBD1 (5 bases). The CDR3 runs to 14 residues. Germline values: CDR1 LNHDA, CDR2 SQIVND (reference sequence). V was pared by 6 bases and J by 0 bases, with 11 bases between. Here the CDR3 DNA reads TGTGCCAGTAGGGCGGGGCAGATGAACACTGAAGCTTTCTTT. It translates to CASRAGQMNTEAFF. The full variable domain, in which reference TRBV19 and TRBJ1-1 provide the parts outside the CDR3, is DGGITQSPKYLFRKEGQNVTLSCEQNLNHDAMYWYRQDPGQGLRLIYYSQIVNDFQKGDIAEGYSVSREKKESFPLTVTSAQKNPTAFYLCASRAGQMNTEAFFGQGTRLTVV.

The chain couples TRBV6-5 to TRBJ1-4, with 7 bases matching TRBD1. There are 15 residues in the CDR3. Germline CDR1 reads MNHEY; CDR2 reads SVGAGI. Trimming cost V 5 bases and J 5 bases; bases outside gene matches: 8. In nucleotides, the CDR3 is TGTGCCAGCAGTCACAACACAGGGGCGAATGAAAAACTGTTTTTT. This translates into CASSHNTGANEKLFF.

This clonotype was seen ten or more times. The chain carries TRBV9 and TRBJ2-7; tentatively, D is TRBD1 or TRBD2 (5 bases each). The CDR3 sequence is 14 residues long. In germline, CDR1 is SGDLS, CDR2 YYNGEE. Trimming stripped 3 bases from V and 4 bases from J, with 14 bases between. DNA of the CDR3: TGTGCCAGCAGCGCCGGGGACGGTCGATACGAGCAGTACTTC. Amino acids: CASSAGDGRYEQYF.

This clonotype showed up just a few times. The chain carries TRBV2 and TRBJ1-3; D not resolved. CDR1 and CDR2 (germline): SNHLY, FYNNEI. V was clipped by 7 bases and J by 8 bases, with 15 bases between them. The CDR3 covers 13 residues. DNA of the CDR3: TGTGCCAGCACTCCAACGAGCATAGACACCATATATTTT. Encoded protein: CASTPTSIDTIYF.

There are many counts of this clonotype. CDR3 loop: CASSSLNSYNEQFF. The CDR3 DNA is TGTGCCAGCAGCTCCCTCAACTCCTACAATGAGCAGTTCTTC. V usage is TRBV7-9 and J usage is TRBJ2-1; the D is unclear. This CDR3 is 14 amino acids long. Germline CDR1 SEHNR, CDR2 FQNEAQ (reference sequence). The V end lost 4 bases, the J end lost 0 bases, and 7 bases lay between the germline ends.